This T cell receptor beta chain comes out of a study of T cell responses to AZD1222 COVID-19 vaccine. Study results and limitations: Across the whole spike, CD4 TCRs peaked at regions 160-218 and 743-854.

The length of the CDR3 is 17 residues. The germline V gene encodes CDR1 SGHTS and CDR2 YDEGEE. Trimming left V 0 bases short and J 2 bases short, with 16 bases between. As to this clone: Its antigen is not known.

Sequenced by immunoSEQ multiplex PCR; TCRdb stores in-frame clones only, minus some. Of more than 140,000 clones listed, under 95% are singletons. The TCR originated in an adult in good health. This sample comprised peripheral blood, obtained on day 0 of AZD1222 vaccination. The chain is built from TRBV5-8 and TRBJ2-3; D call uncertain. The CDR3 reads CASSLAVGPLTTDTQYF. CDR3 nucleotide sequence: TGTGCCAGCAGCTTGGCCGTCGGACCGTTAACCACAGATACGCAGTATTTT. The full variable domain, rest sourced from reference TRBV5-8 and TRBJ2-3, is EAGVTQSPTHLIKTRGQQATLRCSPISGHTSVYWYQQALGLGLQFLLWYDEGEERNRGNFPPRFSGRQFPNYSSELNVNALELEDSALYLCASSLAVGPLTTDTQYFGPGTRLTVL.